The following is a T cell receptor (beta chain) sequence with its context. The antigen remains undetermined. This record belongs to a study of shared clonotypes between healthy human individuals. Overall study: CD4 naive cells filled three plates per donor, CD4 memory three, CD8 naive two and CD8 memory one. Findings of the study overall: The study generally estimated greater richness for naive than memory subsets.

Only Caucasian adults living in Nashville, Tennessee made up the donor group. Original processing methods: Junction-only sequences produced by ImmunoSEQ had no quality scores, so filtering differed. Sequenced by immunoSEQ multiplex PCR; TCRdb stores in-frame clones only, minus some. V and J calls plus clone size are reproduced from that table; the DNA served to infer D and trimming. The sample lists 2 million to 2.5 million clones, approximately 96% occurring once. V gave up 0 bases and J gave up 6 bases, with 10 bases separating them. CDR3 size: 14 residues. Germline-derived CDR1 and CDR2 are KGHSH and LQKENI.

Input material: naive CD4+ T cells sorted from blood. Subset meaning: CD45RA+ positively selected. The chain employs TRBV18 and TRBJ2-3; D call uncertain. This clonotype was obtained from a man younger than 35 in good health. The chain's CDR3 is CASSPPARRDTQYF. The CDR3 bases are TGTGCCAGCTCACCACCGGCTCGTAGGGATACGCAGTATTTT.